These 12 T cell receptor beta chains were all obtained from the same sample, sequenced in a study of Ad26.COV2.S vaccination and SARS-CoV-2 variants. TCRdb's table, derived via immunoSEQ multiplex PCR, lists solely in-frame clones and lacks some. The sample shows some 410,000 clones, about 90% of them seen only once. Treatment described: 15 to 20 received Ad26.COV2.S at low or high dose, single or two shots; several received placebo; per-sample allocation not given. Day 63 following the first vaccine or placebo injection was when the samples were taken. The sequencing here drew on peripheral blood, taken in a trial of Ad26.COV2.S vaccine versus placebo. The receptor set was obtained from a person between 18 and 59 years old who received the Ad26.COV2.S COVID-19 vaccine or a placebo.

This clone was detected a few times. The CDR3 bases are TGCGCCAGCAGCCAAGATCTCGTCAATCAGCCCCAGCATTTT. Amino acid sequence: CASSQDLVNQPQHF. The rearrangement joins TRBV4-1 to TRBJ1-5; the D is unclear. The germline V gene has CDR1 MGHRA and CDR2 YSYEKL. Trimming pared 0 bases from V and 3 bases from J, leaving 6 bases between. The CDR3 consists of 14 residues.

J is TRBJ2-2 and V is TRBV5-1, with D unclear. Trimming took off 0 bases at V and 5 bases at J, with 8 bases between the two ends. CDR1 and CDR2 from the germline V gene are SGHRS and YFSETQ. CDR3 length: 14 residues. CDR3 sequence reads: CASSLVQTTGELFF. CDR3 DNA sequence: TGCGCCAGCAGCTTGGTCCAAACAACCGGGGAGCTGTTTTTT.

This rearrangement joins TRBV5-1 to TRBJ2-1; TRBD2 aligns across 11 bases. The V gene end was trimmed by 4 bases and the J gene end by 5 bases; junction bases not matched to a gene: 11. Germline CDR1 and CDR2: SGHRS and YFSETQ. The CDR3 extends over 17 amino acids. The DNA of the CDR3 is TGCGCCAGCAGCCCTAATGCCGGGACTAGCGGCAACAATGAGCAGTTCTTC. Its translation: CASSPNAGTSGNNEQFF. The full variable domain, rest sourced from reference TRBV5-1 and TRBJ2-1, is KAGVTQTPRYLIKTRGQQVTLSCSPISGHRSVSWYQQTPGQGLQFLFEYFSETQRNKGNFPGRFSGRQFSNSRSEMNVSTLELGDSALYLCASSPNAGTSGNNEQFFGPGTRLTVL.

The V gene is TRBV6-1, the J gene TRBJ2-5; TRBD1 might be the D (5 bases). The CDR3 has 15 amino acids. Trimming stripped 2 bases from V and 5 bases from J, with 15 bases between. Germline V gene lookup returns CDR1 MNHNS and CDR2 SASEGT. The CDR3 loop reads CASSEIGAAVETQYF. Here the CDR3 DNA reads TGTGCCAGCAGTGAAATAGGGGCGGCAGTGGAGACCCAGTACTTC.

The chain joins TRBV7-8 to TRBJ1-5, with TRBD1 as a possible D gene (6 bases). Germline CDR1 is SGHVS and CDR2 is FQNEAQ. The CDR3 is 14 residues long. The V gene lost 1 base and the J gene lost 9 bases, with 13 bases spanning the gap. CDR3 sequence reads: CASSLVRGEGPQHF. In nucleotides, the CDR3 is TGTGCCAGCAGCTTAGTCAGGGGCGAGGGGCCCCAGCATTTT.

The chain employs TRBV7-8 and TRBJ2-7; D may be TRBD1 (6 bases). Germline CDR1 and CDR2: SGHVS and FQNEAQ. The germline V and J ends were trimmed by 4 bases and 3 bases, with 19 bases remaining between them. CDR3 size: 16 residues. CDR3 coding DNA: TGTGCCAGCAGCTCCGCCACCGCCCCGGACAGCTACGAGCAGTACTTC. Amino acids: CASSSATAPDSYEQYF.

This chain uses TRBV6-5 with TRBJ1-2, with 8 bases that match TRBD1. CDR1 is MNHEY and CDR2 is SVGAGI in the germline V gene. The CDR3 consists of 12 residues. The ends lost 6 bases at V and 8 bases at J; junction bases unmatched: 5. The CDR3 sequence: CASRTGVVGYTF. The CDR3 DNA reads TGTGCCAGCAGGACAGGGGTAGTCGGCTACACCTTC.

The CDR3 sequence: CASSIGVGTKNIQYF. For the CDR3, the DNA is TGTGCCAGTAGTATCGGGGTTGGGACCAAAAACATTCAGTACTTC. The V call is TRBV19, the J call TRBJ2-4; perhaps TRBD2 as D (5 bases). This CDR3 is built from 15 residues. V dropped 3 bases and J dropped 2 bases, with 11 bases sitting between them. Germline assignment: CDR1 LNHDA and CDR2 SQIVND (reference sequence).

This rearrangement joins TRBV5-6 to TRBJ2-5; no definite D call. The V and J ends lost 4 bases and 2 bases respectively, with 12 bases between them. This CDR3 contains 14 residues. Germline-derived CDR1 and CDR2 are SGHDT and YYEEEE. The CDR3 region is CASSPPGPQETQYF. Here the CDR3 DNA reads TGTGCCAGCAGCCCCCCGGGCCCACAAGAGACCCAGTACTTC.

J is TRBJ2-7 and V is TRBV9; possibly TRBD1 or TRBD2 for D (5 bases each). Germline V gene sequence: CDR1 SGDLS, CDR2 YYNGEE. This CDR3 has 13 residues. V was pared by 3 bases and J by 6 bases, with 13 bases between. The DNA for the CDR3 is TGTGCCAGCAGCGGACGGGACGATATCGAGCAGTACTTC. Protein product: CASSGRDDIEQYF. The full variable domain, completed using reference TRBV9 and TRBJ2-7, is DSGVTQTPKHLITATGQRVTLRCSPRSGDLSVYWYQQSLDQGLQFLIQYYNGEERAKGNILERFSAQQFPDLHSELNLSSLELGDSALYFCASSGRDDIEQYFGPGTRLTVT.

V is TRBV30 and J is TRBJ2-7; weak D call: TRBD1 (5 bases). V lost 0 bases, J lost 0 bases, and 12 bases lay in between. The germline V gene has CDR1 GTSNPN and CDR2 SVGIG (reference sequence). The CDR3 is made up of 15 amino acids. CDR3 amino acids: CAWSVLGGHSYEQYF. Here the CDR3 DNA reads TGTGCCTGGAGTGTACTGGGTGGACACTCCTACGAGCAGTACTTC.

About this clone: Within the sample, other DNA sequences also encode this same CDR3. This chain uses TRBV14 with TRBJ1-1; no clear D. This CDR3 has 13 residues. Germline lookup yields CDR1 SGHDN and CDR2 FVKESK. V shed 1 base and J shed 5 bases, with 8 bases lying between them. The CDR3: CASSQGRLTEAFF. CDR3 nucleotide sequence: TGTGCCAGCAGCCAAGGGAGGCTTACTGAAGCTTTCTTT.